The 19 T cell receptor beta chains presented below share a single source sample, sequenced in a study of T-cell reconstitution after alpha-beta-depleted transplantation in children. Preparing the TCRbeta library involved the use of unique molecular identifiers. Each CDR3 protein is one row after TCRdb ran MiXCR on the PCR reads. Of approximately 200,000 distinct CDR3 sequences in the sample, roughly 6.3% were seen once. The sample consisted of PBMCs, taken before TCRalphabeta/CD19-depleted stem cell transplant. These receptors all stem from a girl less than two years old with combined immunodeficiency, due to receive a stem cell transplant.

This clonotype was counted ten times or more. V is TRBV4-2 and J is TRBJ1-1; unclear D gene. Germline CDR1 reads LGHNA; CDR2 reads YNFKEQ. There are 16 residues in the CDR3. Trimming removed 3 bases at V and 7 bases at J, with 21 bases between. The CDR3, as DNA: TGTGCCAGCAGCCAGGCTCACTTTGGGGATCAGGATGAAGCTTTCTTT. Translating it yields CASSQAHFGDQDEAFF.

There are many counts of this clonotype. The chain couples TRBV7-9 to TRBJ2-1, with a weak D call TRBD2 (5 bases). The CDR3 is made up of 16 amino acids. Germline CDR1 and CDR2: SEHNR and FQNEAQ (reference sequence). Trimming removed 2 bases from V and 3 bases from J, with 14 bases in between. Written as DNA, the CDR3 is TGTGCCAGCAGCTTAATTCTAGCAGAGTTCTACAATGAGCAGTTCTTC. This translates into CASSLILAEFYNEQFF.

This clonotype was detected ten times or more. The chain links TRBV24-1 to TRBJ2-3; 8 bases fit TRBD2. V dropped 5 bases and J dropped 2; count of bases not matched to a gene: 2. This CDR3 contains 14 residues. The germline V gene has CDR1 KGHDR and CDR2 SFDVKD. For the CDR3, the DNA is TGTGCCACCAGTGCGCGGGGGGACACAGATACGCAGTATTTT. This translates into CATSARGDTDTQYF.

This clonotype was counted only a few times. This rearrangement joins TRBV9 to TRBJ2-1; TRBD2 agrees at 12 bases. CDR1 is SGDLS, CDR2 YYNGEE, per germline. The junction had 3 bases not matched to a gene; V was cut back by 1 base and J by 7 bases. The CDR3 loop spans 15 amino acids. The DNA of the CDR3 is TGTGCCAGCAGCGTACTAGCGGGAGGGCCAAATGAGCAGTTCTTC. It encodes CASSVLAGGPNEQFF.

Ten or more counts support this clonotype. The J gene is TRBJ2-3, the V gene TRBV5-1; TRBD2 agrees at 11 bases. With V trimmed by 1 base and J by 5 bases, 12 bases remained unmatched. CDR1 SGHRS and CDR2 YFSETQ come from the germline V gene. CDR3 length: 18 residues. The CDR3 protein is CASSLLAGGGQKEDTQYF. The DNA for the CDR3 is TGCGCCAGCAGCTTGCTAGCGGGGGGAGGTCAGAAGGAAGATACGCAGTATTTT.

This clonotype was seen repeatedly, ten times or more. This chain joins TRBV20-1 and TRBJ1-2; no clear D gene. The germline V gene has CDR1 DFQATT and CDR2 SNEGSKA (reference sequence). The CDR3 is 13 residues long. The ends were cut back, 5 bases at V and 0 bases at J, with 10 bases in the middle. This chain's CDR3 is CSAVLTSNYGYTF. CDR3 nucleotide sequence: TGCAGTGCTGTACTAACGTCTAACTATGGCTACACCTTC.

This clonotype was observed many times. The genes are TRBV4-3 and TRBJ2-3; D gene unclear. CDR3 length: 13 amino acids. V was pared by 0 bases and J by 4 bases, with 5 bases between. Germline assignment: CDR1 LGHNA and CDR2 YSLEER. DNA for the CDR3: TGCGCCAGCAGCCAAGACTCTGCAGATACGCAGTATTTT. Its protein product is CASSQDSADTQYF.

This clonotype appeared many times. The V call is TRBV3-1, the J call TRBJ2-2; D perhaps matches TRBD2 (5 bases). From germline, CDR1 is LGHDT and CDR2 YNNKEL (reference sequence). CDR3 length: 16 amino acids. Trimming took 0 bases from V and 1 from J, leaving 9 bases between them. The CDR3 protein is CASSQDPGRNTGELFF. For the CDR3, the DNA is TGTGCCAGCAGCCAAGACCCTGGGAGGAACACCGGGGAGCTGTTTTTT.

This clonotype was recorded many times. The rearrangement uses TRBV29-1 and TRBJ1-2, with D possibly being TRBD1 (5 bases). The CDR3 length is 12 residues. Germline CDR1 SQVTM, CDR2 ANQGSEA. This chain's CDR3 is CSGTVNGYGYTF. The CDR3 DNA reads as TGCAGTGGGACGGTAAACGGCTATGGCTACACCTTC.

This clonotype was seen ten or more times. V is TRBV4-2 and J is TRBJ2-1; 8 nucleotides match TRBD2. Germline V gene lookup returns CDR1 LGHNA and CDR2 YNFKEQ. With V trimmed by 1 base and J by 6 bases, 5 bases remained unmatched. CDR3 length equals 15 residues. The CDR3 sequence: CASSQGRGVTNEQFF. The CDR3 DNA is TGTGCCAGCAGCCAAGGGCGGGGGGTCACCAATGAGCAGTTCTTC.

This clonotype has a count of ten or more. This CDR3 is CASNRGDTGELFF. The CDR3 bases are TGTGCCAGCAATAGGGGGGACACCGGGGAGCTGTTTTTT. J is TRBJ2-2 and V is TRBV27, with D perhaps being TRBD1 or TRBD2 (6 bases each). V was clipped by 7 bases and J by 3 bases, with 9 bases between them. The CDR3 sequence is 13 residues long. Germline values: CDR1 MNHEY, CDR2 SMNVEV (reference sequence).

This clonotype has a count of ten or more. The rearrangement uses TRBV12-3 or TRBV12-4 and TRBJ2-1, with D maybe TRBD2 (6 bases). The germline V and J ends were trimmed by 2 bases and 1 base, with 21 bases remaining between them. The CDR3 length is 19 residues. The CDR3 sequence is CASSLTPPLEAGSYNEQFF. CDR3 coding DNA: TGTGCCAGCAGTTTAACCCCCCCCCTAGAGGCGGGGTCCTACAATGAGCAGTTCTTC.

This clonotype was seen many times. The gene calls are TRBV29-1 and TRBJ2-5; the D is unclear. V dropped 7 bases and J dropped 0 bases, with 9 bases sitting between them. The CDR3 contains 12 residues. Germline loops: CDR1 SQVTM, CDR2 ANQGSEA. CDR3 DNA sequence: TGCAGCGGGACGGATAACCAAGAGACCCAGTACTTC. Residues: CSGTDNQETQYF.

In this sample, this clonotype turned up many times. The rearrangement joins TRBV20-1 to TRBJ2-3; 8 positions match TRBD2. The junction had 8 bases not matched to a gene; V was cut back by 3 bases and J by 0 bases. CDR1 and CDR2 (germline): DFQATT, SNEGSKA (reference sequence). The CDR3 runs to 16 residues. The CDR3 loop is CSARRAGAASTDTQYF. CDR3 nucleotide sequence: TGCAGTGCTAGGAGAGCGGGGGCTGCTAGCACAGATACGCAGTATTTT.

This clonotype was seen at least ten times. This chain links TRBV27 with TRBJ2-3, with D unclear. CDR1 and CDR2 from the germline V gene are MNHEY and SMNVEV (reference sequence). The CDR3 is 14 amino acids. V lost 6 bases and J 6 bases, leaving 16 bases between the germline ends. CDR3 in DNA: TGTGCCAGCAGAGTTCTCCAAGGTTTCGATACGCAGTATTTT. It translates to CASRVLQGFDTQYF.

This clonotype was seen at least ten times. The J gene is TRBJ2-7, the V gene TRBV20-1, with D possibly matching TRBD1 (6 bases). Germline V gene data show CDR1 as DFQATT and CDR2 as SNEGSKA (reference sequence). CDR3 size: 12 residues. With 2 bases removed from V and 1 base from J, the gap between germline ends came to 6 bases. DNA for the CDR3: TGCAGTGCTAGAACAGGGTCCTACGAGCAGTACTTC. The encoded protein is CSARTGSYEQYF.

This clonotype came up many times. The chain is built from TRBV29-1 and TRBJ2-1; 7 bases are shared with TRBD2. V lost 2 bases and J lost 7; bases outside the gene matches: 11. Germline CDR1 and CDR2: SQVTM and ANQGSEA. The CDR3 runs 15 residues. In DNA form, the CDR3 reads TGCAGCGTTGAATCGGCGGGAGCGCGTGGAAATGAGCAGTTCTTC. Residues: CSVESAGARGNEQFF.

The chain is built from TRBV28 and TRBJ1-1; D is uncertain. V was trimmed by 5 bases and J by 0 bases, leaving 7 bases between them. This CDR3 contains 13 residues. Per germline, CDR1 MDHEN and CDR2 SYDVKM. CDR3: CASSRHMNTEAFF. The CDR3 DNA reads TGTGCCAGCAGTCGACACATGAACACTGAAGCTTTCTTT.

This clonotype came up many times. The chain joins TRBV6-1 to TRBJ2-3, with D possibly TRBD1 on 6 matching bases. CDR3 size: 14 residues. Germline V gene lookup returns CDR1 MNHNS and CDR2 SASEGT. Trimming cost V 3 bases and J 4 bases, with 11 bases left between them. This CDR3 is CASSDPQGSDTQYF. The CDR3 DNA follows: TGTGCCAGCAGTGACCCACAGGGTTCAGATACGCAGTATTTT.